One sample yielded the 26 T cell receptor beta chains listed below, sequenced in a study of blood T cells in healthy people across ages. Together with a sample-barcoded 5' primer, a J-beta primer mix was included in a second PCR lasting about 6 to 11 cycles. TCRdb re-analysed the 5' RACE reads in MiXCR, keeping a single row per CDR3 protein. In the table there are around 650,000 distinct CDR3 sequences, roughly 30% of which are singletons. Sample: blood. The receptors stem from an elderly woman in good health.

In this sample, this clonotype turned up many times. CDR3 sequence: CASSLSQGRPDTQYF. The CDR3 DNA reads TGTGCCAGCAGCTTGAGTCAGGGTCGGCCAGATACGCAGTATTTT. The chain links TRBV7-2 to TRBJ2-3, with D tentatively TRBD1 (5 bases). Germline V gene sequence: CDR1 SGHTA, CDR2 FQGNSA. This CDR3 is 15 amino acids long. V was cut by 3 bases and J by 4 bases, with 14 bases left in between.

The V and J genes are TRBV20-1 and TRBJ2-7; a weak D match, TRBD2 (6 bases). The CDR3 is made up of 13 amino acids. Per germline, CDR1 DFQATT and CDR2 SNEGSKA (reference sequence). Trimming took off 1 base at V and 3 bases at J, with 10 bases between the two ends. CDR3 sequence: CSARARTIYEQYF. In DNA form, the CDR3 reads TGCAGTGCTAGAGCTCGGACTATCTACGAGCAGTACTTC.

To note about this clonotype: This sequence may be a read error, since a much larger clone differs from it by one base. The chain has TRBV20-1 and TRBJ1-5; D gene ambiguous. V shed 4 bases and J shed 2 bases, with 12 bases lying between them. Germline values: CDR1 DFQATT, CDR2 SNEGSKA (reference sequence). The CDR3 length is 14 residues. The CDR3: CSAKDGNGNQPQHF. The CDR3, as DNA: TGCAGTGCTAAAGACGGTAATGGCAATCAGCCCCAGCATTTT.

This clonotype appeared many times. The CDR3 here is CASSLHPAGHSNQPQHF. DNA for the CDR3: TGTGCCAGCAGCCTACACCCCGCCGGGCATAGCAATCAGCCCCAGCATTTT. This chain links TRBV6-6 with TRBJ1-5; D not certain. Trimming pared 6 bases from V and 0 bases from J, leaving 18 bases between. The CDR3 sequence is 17 residues long. Germline V gene lookup returns CDR1 MNHNY and CDR2 SVGAGI (reference sequence).

V usage is TRBV20-1 and J usage is TRBJ1-1, with 9 nucleotides matching TRBD1. This CDR3 has 13 amino acids. The V segment lost 7 bases and the J segment 6 bases; nucleotides outside the gene matches: 9. CDR1 DFQATT and CDR2 SNEGSKA come from the germline V gene (reference sequence). The CDR3 DNA sequence: TGCAGTGTCCAGGGACAGGGTGACGCTGAAGCTTTCTTT. This codes for CSVQGQGDAEAFF.

This clonotype was seen ten or more times. The chain links TRBV15 to TRBJ1-2; TRBD1 matches 10 bases. This CDR3 spans 16 amino acids. CDR1 is LNHNV and CDR2 is YYDKDF in the germline V gene (reference sequence). V was clipped by 0 bases and J by 5 bases; unmatched bases: 6. The CDR3 DNA sequence: TGTGCCACCAGCAGAGATACGGACAGGGGGAAGTATGGCTACACCTTC. This codes for CATSRDTDRGKYGYTF.

As concerns this clonotype: An end of the junction does not agree with germline; a read error may underlie this. This rearrangement joins TRBV28 to TRBJ2-7, with 8 positions matching TRBD2. Germline lookup yields CDR1 MDHEN and CDR2 SYDVKM. The CDR3 is 15 amino acids. DNA of the CDR3: TGTGCCTGCAGTACACCGGGACTAGTTATTAACGAGCAGTACTTC. Translated: CACSTPGLVINEQYF.

This clonotype showed up just a few times. A read error may explain this, as a much larger clone is one base away. V is TRBV5-1 and J is TRBJ2-6, with D perhaps matching TRBD1 (6 bases). Germline V lookup: CDR1 SGHRS, CDR2 YFSETQ. This CDR3 is 15 amino acids long. CDR3 sequence: CASSFRGTGANVRTF. In nucleotides, the CDR3 is TGCGCCAGCAGCTTCAGGGGAACTGGGGCCAACGTCCGGACTTTC.

Ten or more counts support this clonotype. The chain carries TRBV7-2 and TRBJ2-7, with no clear D. V was pared by 4 bases and J by 0 bases, with 10 bases between. This CDR3 comprises 14 residues. Germline assignment: CDR1 SGHTA and CDR2 FQGNSA. CDR3 region: CASSSQPSSYEQYF. CDR3 DNA: TGTGCCAGCAGCTCCCAACCGAGCTCCTACGAGCAGTACTTC.

This clonotype appeared a few times. The CDR3 loop is CASSSADRGENQPQHF. DNA for the CDR3: TGTGCCAGCAGCTCAGCGGACAGGGGGGAAAATCAGCCCCAGCATTTT. This chain connects TRBV7-9 to TRBJ1-5; TRBD1 matches 10 bases. This CDR3 spans 16 amino acids. Germline values: CDR1 SEHNR, CDR2 FQNEAQ (reference sequence). Trimming at V came to 4 bases and at J to 4 bases, leaving 7 bases not matched to a gene.

In this sample, this clonotype turned up many times. Relative to the germline gene, one junction end is altered; a read error may explain this. The V and J genes are TRBV6-2 or TRBV6-3 and TRBJ2-3, with D perhaps TRBD1 or TRBD2 (5 bases each). The CDR3 has 15 residues. Germline V lookup: CDR1 MNHEY, CDR2 SVGEGT. The CDR3 region has the DNA TGCGCCAGCAGCTATCGGGACCGTAGCACAGATACGCAGTATTTT. It encodes CASSYRDRSTDTQYF.

CDR3 coding DNA: TGCAGCGCTCAAGTTTTCATGAACACTGAAGCTTTCTTT. Translating it yields CSAQVFMNTEAFF. The chain recombines TRBV29-1 with TRBJ1-1; D is uncertain. V lost 7 bases and J lost 0, with 12 bases in between. The CDR3 extends over 13 amino acids. Germline V lookup: CDR1 SQVTM, CDR2 ANQGSEA.

This clonotype appeared many times. V usage is TRBV6-5 and J usage is TRBJ1-2; 11 positions agree with TRBD1. This CDR3 has 14 residues. V was clipped by 4 bases and J by 8 bases; unmatched bases: 6. CDR1 is MNHEY, CDR2 SVGAGI, per germline. CDR3 protein: CASSSDRGLRGYTF. CDR3 DNA: TGTGCCAGCAGTTCGGACAGGGGGCTAAGGGGCTACACCTTC.

Concerning this clonotype itself: It may be a read error: a sequence one base away is much more abundant. This chain links TRBV10-2 with TRBJ2-7; D ambiguous. This CDR3 region has 14 residues. V dropped 6 bases and J dropped 5 bases, with 17 bases sitting between them. In germline, CDR1 is WSHSY, CDR2 SAAADI. Here the CDR3 DNA reads TGCGCCAGCAGGGAATCTTACGGGTTTGACGAGCAGTACTTC. Protein sequence: CASRESYGFDEQYF.

Details on this clonotype: This may be a read error: a much more frequent sequence differs by one nucleotide. This rearrangement joins TRBV20-1 to TRBJ2-7; D is undetermined. Trimming left V 4 bases short and J 7 bases short, with 26 bases between. The CDR3 runs to 16 residues. Germline CDR1 is DFQATT and CDR2 is SNEGSKA (reference sequence). CDR3 sequence (DNA): TGCAGTGCTATAGAGCTTCGGGCCGTTCCGATCAATGAGCAGTACTTC. Translated: CSAIELRAVPINEQYF.

A note on this clonotype: The junction shows a germline mismatch at one end, possibly a read error. V usage is TRBV5-6 and J usage is TRBJ2-3; D possibly corresponds to TRBD1 (5 bases). The length of the CDR3 is 12 residues. Germline values: CDR1 SGHDT, CDR2 YYEEEE. The CDR3 region is CASSLVTGTQYF. In DNA, the CDR3 is TGTGCCAGCAGCTTGGTCACAGGTACGCAGTATTTT.

In its sample, this clonotype was seen a few times. A much larger clone is a single base away; this may be a read error. V and J are TRBV7-2 and TRBJ2-7; D might be TRBD1 (7 bases). CDR1 and CDR2 from the germline V gene are SGHTA and FQGNSA. The V end lost 3 bases, the J end lost 5 bases, and 14 bases lay between the germline ends. This CDR3 is 14 amino acids long. Here the CDR3 DNA reads TGTGCCAGCAGCTTTTACAGGGGAGGCGACGAGCAGTACTTC. It specifies CASSFYRGGDEQYF.

This clonotype occurred a few times. The chain links TRBV5-1 to TRBJ2-7, with 8 bases matching TRBD1. Trimming cost V 0 bases and J 3 bases; bases outside gene matches: 5. The CDR3 runs 15 residues. CDR1 SGHRS and CDR2 YFSETQ come from the germline V gene. The CDR3 region is CASSLEFGTGYEQYF. CDR3 DNA sequence: TGCGCCAGCAGCTTGGAATTCGGGACAGGCTACGAGCAGTACTTC.

This clonotype was detected ten times or more. Here the CDR3 reads CASSETHREEYF. In DNA, the CDR3 is TGTGCCAGCAGTGAAACCCACCGTGAGGAGTACTTC. The chain has TRBV6-1 and TRBJ2-7; D is unclear. This CDR3 is built from 12 residues. CDR1 and CDR2 from the germline V gene are MNHNS and SASEGT. The V end was cut by 2 bases, the J end by 11 bases, with 13 bases between.

This clonotype was counted many times. The V and J genes are TRBV5-6 and TRBJ2-7; either TRBD1 or TRBD2 may supply D (5 bases each). From germline, CDR1 is SGHDT and CDR2 YYEEEE. The CDR3 contains 14 residues. The V gene lost 2 bases and the J gene lost 2 bases, with 11 bases spanning the gap. The CDR3 sequence is CASSFSGSPYEQYF. The CDR3 nucleotides read TGTGCCAGCAGCTTCTCAGGGAGTCCCTACGAGCAGTACTTC.

Points on this clonotype: Relative to the germline gene, one junction end is altered; a read error may explain this. This rearrangement joins TRBV7-9 to TRBJ2-5; 8 bases are a match to TRBD2. The CDR3 is 17 amino acids. Germline CDR1 reads SEHNR; CDR2 reads FQNEAQ (reference sequence). The DNA of the CDR3 is TGTGCCAACAGCAAACAGGTCGGGGGGCTGCTAGCGGGTGAGCAGTACTTC. It translates to CANSKQVGGLLAGEQYF.

This clonotype has only a few counts. A much more abundant neighbour one base away suggests this may be a read error. The genes are TRBV5-1 and TRBJ2-7; TRBD1 agrees at 10 bases. V lost 3 bases, J lost 1 base, and 4 bases stayed unmatched. CDR3 length: 15 amino acids. Germline V gene sequence: CDR1 SGHRS, CDR2 YFSETQ. The CDR3 loop reads CASSWGQGISYEQYF. The CDR3 nucleotides read TGCGCCAGCAGCTGGGGACAGGGGATATCCTACGAGCAGTACTTC.

V gene TRBV20-1 combines with J gene TRBJ2-5, with D unresolved. The J call may be mistaken, given a closer DNA end match to TRBJ2-7. The CDR3 runs 11 residues. Germline CDR1 is DFQATT and CDR2 is SNEGSKA (reference sequence). The CDR3 protein is CSASRYDEQYF. CDR3 DNA sequence: TGCAGTGCTAGTCGATACGACGAGCAGTACTTC.

The chain has TRBV20-1 and TRBJ1-6; maybe TRBD1 (6 bases). Trimming removed 3 bases from V and 7 bases from J, with 16 bases in between. CDR3 length equals 15 residues. CDR1 and CDR2 from the germline V gene are DFQATT and SNEGSKA (reference sequence). DNA of the CDR3: TGCAGTGCTAGTCGGGGGGCCCTCCTGAATTCACCCCTCCACTTT. Amino acid sequence: CSASRGALLNSPLHF.

This clonotype has ten or more counts. J is TRBJ2-7 and V is TRBV7-2; 9 bases agree with TRBD1. The CDR3 runs to 12 residues. Germline-derived CDR1 and CDR2 are SGHTA and FQGNSA. V was clipped by 5 bases and J by 6 bases; unmatched bases: 2. The DNA for the CDR3 is TGTGCCAGCAGCGGGGACAGGGCCGAGCAGTACTTC. It yields the protein CASSGDRAEQYF.

This clonotype was counted ten times or more. The V and J genes are TRBV28 and TRBJ2-7; no firm D call. This CDR3 is built from 16 residues. Germline lookup yields CDR1 MDHEN and CDR2 SYDVKM. Trimming shortened V by 3 bases and J by 0 bases, and 15 bases separated the two germline ends. This CDR3 is CASSFVKGHSSYEQYF. The CDR3 region has the DNA TGTGCCAGCAGTTTTGTAAAGGGCCACAGCTCCTACGAGCAGTACTTC. Drawing the rest from reference TRBV28 and TRBJ2-7, the complete variable domain is DVKVTQSSRYLVKRTGEKVFLECVQDMDHENMFWYRQDPGLGLRLIYFSYDVKMKEKGDIPEGYSVSREKKERFSLILESASTNQTSMYLCASSFVKGHSSYEQYFGPGTRLTVT.